Listed below are T cell receptor beta chains from one sample, sequenced in a study of shared clonotypes between healthy human individuals. This table comes from immunoSEQ multiplex PCR, and its TCRdb copy is limited to in-frame clones, with some not included. The sample carries some 2.4 million clones, approximately 93% recorded once. Specimen: naive CD4+ T cells from PBMCs. These receptors all come from a man in his late teens or twenties in good health. Some clones in this sample may be carry-over from other donors' samples. The conserved cysteine and the conserved F or W are not part of the CDR3 here. D genes are given only for firm matches.

J,V,D,length,CDR3
TRBJ2-7,TRBV10-3,.,12,AISVGGGNYEQY
TRBJ2-1,TRBV19,TRBD1,15,ASSIAGTGTFYNEQF
TRBJ2-7,TRBV28,TRBD2,9,ASTSPSGQY
TRBJ2-7,TRBV19,TRBD2,16,ASSIGTSGSFGLYEQY
TRBJ2-3,TRBV4-2,.,12,ASSQGTAADTQY
TRBJ1-1,TRBV7-3,TRBD1,11,ASSFTGAGEAF
TRBJ2-1,TRBV28,TRBD2,13,ASSSFREGRDEQF
TRBJ1-5,TRBV30,TRBD1,11,AWSQGENQPQH
TRBJ1-3,TRBV28,.,13,ASSSGTASGNTIY
TRBJ2-3,TRBV5-1,TRBD2,14,ASSPMTSGRTDTQY
TRBJ2-4,TRBV11-2,TRBD1,12,ASSSTGGAVIQY
TRBJ2-7,TRBV27,TRBD2,20,ASSIGEIPGLAGGPLGYEQY